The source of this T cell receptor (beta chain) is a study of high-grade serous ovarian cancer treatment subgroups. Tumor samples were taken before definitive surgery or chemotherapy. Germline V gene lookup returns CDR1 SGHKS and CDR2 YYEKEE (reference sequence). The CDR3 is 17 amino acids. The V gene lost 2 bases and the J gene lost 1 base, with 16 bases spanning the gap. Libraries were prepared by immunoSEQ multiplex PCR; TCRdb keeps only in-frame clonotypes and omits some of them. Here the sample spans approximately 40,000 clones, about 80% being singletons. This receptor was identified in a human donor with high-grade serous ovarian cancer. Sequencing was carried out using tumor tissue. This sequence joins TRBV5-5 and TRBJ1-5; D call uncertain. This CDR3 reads CASSLGPITGSNQPQHF. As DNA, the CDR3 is TGTGCCAGCAGCTTAGGGCCTATAACTGGAAGCAATCAGCCCCAGCATTTT.